The T cell receptor (beta chain) described here comes from a study of cytomegalovirus exposure and HLA in healthy donors. As to this clone: Its antigen is unknown.

CDR1 and CDR2 (germline): SGHNT, YYREEE (reference sequence). The CDR3 loop spans 14 amino acids. The J segment lost 8 bases and the V segment lost 9 bases, leaving 14 bases of the junction unmatched. PCR primers comprised 60 Vbeta and 13 Jbeta primers. Sequencing was performed with immunoSEQ multiplex PCR; in TCRdb, only in-frame clones are kept and a portion is missing. Here the sample spans 130,000 to 150,000 clones, nearly 85% being singletons. The study's findings and limits: Later analysis revealed greater clonal expansion in HLA-associated TCR beta chains than in equally common others.

Sequences were obtained from PBMCs. The gene calls are TRBV5-4 and TRBJ2-4; 7 bases agree with TRBD1. The clonotype originates from a male donor in good health and CMV-seronegative. CDR3 nucleotide sequence: TGTGCCACTCGGGGTAATAGACAGGGAGACATTCAGTACTTC. As protein: CATRGNRQGDIQYF. The full variable domain, in which reference TRBV5-4 and TRBJ2-4 provide the parts outside the CDR3, is ETGVTQSPTHLIKTRGQQVTLRCSSQSGHNTVSWYQQALGQGPQFIFQYYREEENGRGNFPPRFSGLQFPNYSSELNVNALELDDSALYLCATRGNRQGDIQYFGAGTRLSVL.